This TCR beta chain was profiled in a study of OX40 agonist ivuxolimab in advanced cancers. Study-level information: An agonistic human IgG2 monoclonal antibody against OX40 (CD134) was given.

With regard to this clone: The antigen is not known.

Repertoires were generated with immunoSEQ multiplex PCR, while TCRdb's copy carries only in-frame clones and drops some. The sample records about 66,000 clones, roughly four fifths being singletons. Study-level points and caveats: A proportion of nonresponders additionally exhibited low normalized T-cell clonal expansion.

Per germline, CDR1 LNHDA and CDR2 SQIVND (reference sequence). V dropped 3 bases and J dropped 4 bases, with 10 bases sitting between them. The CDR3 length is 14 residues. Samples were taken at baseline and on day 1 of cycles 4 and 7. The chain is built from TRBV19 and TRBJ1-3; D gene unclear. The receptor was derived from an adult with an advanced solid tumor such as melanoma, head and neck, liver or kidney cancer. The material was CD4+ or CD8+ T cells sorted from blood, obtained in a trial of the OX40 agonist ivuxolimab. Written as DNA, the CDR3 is TGTGCCAGTAGTATCGGCAGTGAAGGAAACACCATATATTTT. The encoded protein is CASSIGSEGNTIYF.